The clone carrying this T cell receptor beta chain appeared a single time. Its antigen is undetermined. The assay used was immunoSEQ (version v3.0), run at survey level. Clones were read by immunoSEQ multiplex PCR, and TCRdb kept only the in-frame ones, dropping some. Of fewer than 40,000 clones in the sample, less than 90% were seen once. The sample originates from a study of long-term antiretroviral therapy in people with HIV. Whole-study results and caveats: After ART, diversity increased yet remained lower than transplant donor controls. Dominance of pre-ART expanded clones persisted, fluctuating and often declining after ART.

The sequencing here drew on unsorted PBMCs, taken just before starting antiretroviral therapy. The source is a woman under 30 with HIV.

The CDR3 reads CASSSLAAYEQYF. Written as DNA, the CDR3 is TGTGCCAGCAGCTCTCTAGCGGCCTACGAGCAGTACTTC. V gene TRBV11-2 combines with J gene TRBJ2-7, with 7 bases aligning to TRBD2. Trimming took 4 bases from V and 2 from J; bases not matched to a gene: 2. The CDR3 runs to 13 residues. Germline CDR1 reads SGHAT; CDR2 reads FQNNGV. The variable domain in full, completed from reference TRBV11-2 and TRBJ2-7, reads EAGVAQSPRYKIIEKRQSVAFWCNPISGHATLYWYQQILGQGPKLLIQFQNNGVVDDSQLPKDRFSAERLKGVDSTLKIQPAKLEDSAVYLCASSSLAAYEQYFGPGTRLTVT.